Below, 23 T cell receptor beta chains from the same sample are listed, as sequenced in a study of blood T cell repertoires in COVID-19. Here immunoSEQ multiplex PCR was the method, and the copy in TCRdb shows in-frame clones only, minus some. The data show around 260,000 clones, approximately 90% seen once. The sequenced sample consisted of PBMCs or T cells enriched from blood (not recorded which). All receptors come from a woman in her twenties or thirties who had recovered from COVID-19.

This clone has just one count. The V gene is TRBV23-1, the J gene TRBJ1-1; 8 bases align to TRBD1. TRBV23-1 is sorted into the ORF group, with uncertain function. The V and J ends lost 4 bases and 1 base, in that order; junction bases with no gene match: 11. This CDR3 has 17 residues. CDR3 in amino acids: CASSPGAGGNPNTEAFF. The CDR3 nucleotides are TGCGCCAGCAGTCCTGGAGCAGGGGGCAATCCGAACACTGAAGCTTTCTTT.

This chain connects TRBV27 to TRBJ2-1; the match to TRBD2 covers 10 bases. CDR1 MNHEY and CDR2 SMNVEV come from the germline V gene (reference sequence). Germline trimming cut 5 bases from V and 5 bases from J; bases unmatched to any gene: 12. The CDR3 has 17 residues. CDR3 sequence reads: CASSIRPGLAFDNEQFF. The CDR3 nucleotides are TGTGCCAGCAGTATACGTCCGGGACTAGCGTTCGACAATGAGCAGTTCTTC.

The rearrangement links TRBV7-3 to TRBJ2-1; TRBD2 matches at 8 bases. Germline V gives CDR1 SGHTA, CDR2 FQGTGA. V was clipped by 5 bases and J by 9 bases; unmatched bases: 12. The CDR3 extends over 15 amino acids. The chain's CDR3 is CASSDPGLDRIEQFF. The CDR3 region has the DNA TGTGCCAGCAGCGATCCGGGACTAGATCGCATTGAGCAGTTCTTC.

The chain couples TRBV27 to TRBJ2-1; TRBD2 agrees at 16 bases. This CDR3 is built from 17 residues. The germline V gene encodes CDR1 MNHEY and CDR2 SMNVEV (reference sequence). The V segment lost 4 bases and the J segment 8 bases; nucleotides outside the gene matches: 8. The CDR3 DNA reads TGTGCCAGCAGTTCCGGGACTAGCGGGAGGGCTATCTATGAGCAGTTCTTC. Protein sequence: CASSSGTSGRAIYEQFF.

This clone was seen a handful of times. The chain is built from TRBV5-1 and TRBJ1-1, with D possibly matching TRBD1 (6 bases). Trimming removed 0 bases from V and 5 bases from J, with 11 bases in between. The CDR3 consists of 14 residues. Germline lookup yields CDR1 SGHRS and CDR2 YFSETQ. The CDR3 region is CASSLEQGWTEAFF. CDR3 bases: TGCGCCAGCAGCTTGGAGCAGGGGTGGACTGAAGCTTTCTTT. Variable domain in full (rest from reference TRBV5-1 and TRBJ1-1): KAGVTQTPRYLIKTRGQQVTLSCSPISGHRSVSWYQQTPGQGLQFLFEYFSETQRNKGNFPGRFSGRQFSNSRSEMNVSTLELGDSALYLCASSLEQGWTEAFFGQGTRLTVV.

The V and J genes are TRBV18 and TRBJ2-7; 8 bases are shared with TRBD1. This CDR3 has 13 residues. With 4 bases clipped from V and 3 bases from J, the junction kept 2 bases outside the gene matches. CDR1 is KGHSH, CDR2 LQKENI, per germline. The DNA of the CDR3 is TGTGCCAGCTCACAGGGACAGGACTACGAGCAGTACTTC. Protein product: CASSQGQDYEQYF.

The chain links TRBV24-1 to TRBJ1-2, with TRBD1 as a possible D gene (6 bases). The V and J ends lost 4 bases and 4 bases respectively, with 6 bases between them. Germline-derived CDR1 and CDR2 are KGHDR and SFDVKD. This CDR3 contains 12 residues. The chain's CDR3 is CATSEDSYGYTF. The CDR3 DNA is TGTGCCACCAGTGAGGACAGCTATGGCTACACCTTC.

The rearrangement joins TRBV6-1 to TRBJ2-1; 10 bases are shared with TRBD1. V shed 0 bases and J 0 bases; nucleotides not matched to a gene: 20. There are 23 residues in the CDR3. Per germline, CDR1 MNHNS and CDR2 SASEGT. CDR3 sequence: CASSEARYDRGLTSPSSYNEQFF. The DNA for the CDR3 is TGTGCCAGCAGTGAAGCGCGTTACGACAGGGGGCTAACTAGCCCGAGCTCCTACAATGAGCAGTTCTTC.

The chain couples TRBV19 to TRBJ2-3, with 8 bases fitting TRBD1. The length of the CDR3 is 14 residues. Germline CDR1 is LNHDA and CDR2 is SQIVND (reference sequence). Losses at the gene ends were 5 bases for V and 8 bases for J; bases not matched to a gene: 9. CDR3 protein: CASSWDRPGGTQYF. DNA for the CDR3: TGTGCCAGTAGTTGGGACAGGCCCGGTGGTACGCAGTATTTT.

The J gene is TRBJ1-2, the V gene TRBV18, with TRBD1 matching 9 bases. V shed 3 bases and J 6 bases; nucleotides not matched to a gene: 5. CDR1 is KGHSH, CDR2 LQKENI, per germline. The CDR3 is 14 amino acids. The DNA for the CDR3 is TGTGCCAGCTCACCGCGGGACAGGGAGAATGGCTACACCTTC. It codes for CASSPRDRENGYTF.

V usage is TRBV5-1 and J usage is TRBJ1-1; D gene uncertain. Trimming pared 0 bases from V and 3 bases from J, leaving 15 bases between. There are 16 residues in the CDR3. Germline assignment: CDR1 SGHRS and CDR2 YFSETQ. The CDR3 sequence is CASSLDTITAHTEAFF. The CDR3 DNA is TGCGCCAGCAGCTTGGATACCATAACAGCCCACACTGAAGCTTTCTTT.

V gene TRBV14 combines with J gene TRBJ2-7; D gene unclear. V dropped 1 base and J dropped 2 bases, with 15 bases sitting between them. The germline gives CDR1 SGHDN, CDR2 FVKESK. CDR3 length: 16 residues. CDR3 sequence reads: CASSQGETTTPYEQYF. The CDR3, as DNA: TGTGCCAGCAGCCAAGGTGAGACGACGACACCCTACGAGCAGTACTTC.

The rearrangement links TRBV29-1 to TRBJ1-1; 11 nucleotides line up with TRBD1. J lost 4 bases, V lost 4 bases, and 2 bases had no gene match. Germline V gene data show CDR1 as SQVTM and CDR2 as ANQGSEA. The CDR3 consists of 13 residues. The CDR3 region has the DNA TGCAGCGTTGCTGGGACAGGGGGCACTGAAGCTTTCTTT. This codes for CSVAGTGGTEAFF.

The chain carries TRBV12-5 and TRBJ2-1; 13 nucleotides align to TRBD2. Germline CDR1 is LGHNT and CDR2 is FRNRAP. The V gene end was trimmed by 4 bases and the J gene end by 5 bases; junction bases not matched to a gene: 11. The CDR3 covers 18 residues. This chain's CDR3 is CASGWNSGLAGINNEQFF. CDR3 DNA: TGTGCTAGTGGTTGGAACTCGGGACTAGCGGGGATTAACAATGAGCAGTTCTTC.

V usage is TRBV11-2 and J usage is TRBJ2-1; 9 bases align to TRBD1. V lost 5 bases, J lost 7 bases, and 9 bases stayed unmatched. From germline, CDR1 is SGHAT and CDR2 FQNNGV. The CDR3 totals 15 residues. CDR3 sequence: CASSDPGQGANEQFF. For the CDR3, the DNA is TGTGCCAGCAGCGATCCGGGACAGGGCGCAAATGAGCAGTTCTTC.

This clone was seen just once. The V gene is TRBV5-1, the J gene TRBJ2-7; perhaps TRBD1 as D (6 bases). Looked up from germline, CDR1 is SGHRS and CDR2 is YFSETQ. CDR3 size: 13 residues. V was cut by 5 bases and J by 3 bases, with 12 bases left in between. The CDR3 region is CASRTGNGYEQYF. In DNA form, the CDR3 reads TGCGCCAGCAGAACAGGGAATGGCTACGAGCAGTACTTC.

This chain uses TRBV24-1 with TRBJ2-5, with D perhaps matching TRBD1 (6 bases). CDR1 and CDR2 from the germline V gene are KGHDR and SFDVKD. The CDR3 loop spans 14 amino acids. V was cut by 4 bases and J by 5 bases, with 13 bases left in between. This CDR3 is CATSDPRGSETQYF. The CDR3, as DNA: TGTGCCACCAGTGACCCCAGGGGATCCGAGACCCAGTACTTC.

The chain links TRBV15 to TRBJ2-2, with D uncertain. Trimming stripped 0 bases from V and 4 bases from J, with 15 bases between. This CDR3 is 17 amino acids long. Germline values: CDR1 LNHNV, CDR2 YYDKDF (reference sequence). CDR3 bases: TGTGCCACCAGCAGAGATGCATTGGCAGGAACCACCGGGGAGCTGTTTTTT. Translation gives CATSRDALAGTTGELFF.

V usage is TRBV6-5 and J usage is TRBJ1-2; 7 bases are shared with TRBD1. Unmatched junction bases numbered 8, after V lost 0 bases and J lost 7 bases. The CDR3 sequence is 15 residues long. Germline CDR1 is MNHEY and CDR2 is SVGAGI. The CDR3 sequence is CASSYSETGRFGYTF. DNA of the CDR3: TGTGCCAGCAGTTACTCTGAGACAGGGAGGTTTGGCTACACCTTC.

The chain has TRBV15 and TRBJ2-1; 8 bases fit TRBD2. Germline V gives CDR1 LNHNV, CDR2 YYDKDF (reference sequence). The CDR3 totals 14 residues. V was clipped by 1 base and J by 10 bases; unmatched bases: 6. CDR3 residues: CATSRGRLANEQFF. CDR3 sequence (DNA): TGTGCCACCAGCAGAGGAAGACTAGCGAACGAGCAGTTCTTC.

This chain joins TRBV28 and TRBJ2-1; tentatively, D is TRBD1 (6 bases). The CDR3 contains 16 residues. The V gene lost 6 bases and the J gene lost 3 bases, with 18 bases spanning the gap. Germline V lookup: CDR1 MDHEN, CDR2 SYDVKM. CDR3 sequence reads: CASSQPTGTFYNEQFF. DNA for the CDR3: TGTGCCAGCAGCCAACCTACAGGGACCTTCTACAATGAGCAGTTCTTC.

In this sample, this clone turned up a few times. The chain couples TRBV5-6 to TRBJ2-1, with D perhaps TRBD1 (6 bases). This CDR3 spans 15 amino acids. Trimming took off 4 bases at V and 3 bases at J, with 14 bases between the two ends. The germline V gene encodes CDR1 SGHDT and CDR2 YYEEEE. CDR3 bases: TGTGCCAGCAGCCGAGCTGGACAGCTCTACAATGAGCAGTTCTTC. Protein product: CASSRAGQLYNEQFF. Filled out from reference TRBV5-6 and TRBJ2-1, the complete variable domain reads DAGVTQSPTHLIKTRGQQVTLRCSPKSGHDTVSWYQQALGQGPQFIFQYYEEEERQRGNFPDRFSGHQFPNYSSELNVNALLLGDSALYLCASSRAGQLYNEQFFGPGTRLTVL.

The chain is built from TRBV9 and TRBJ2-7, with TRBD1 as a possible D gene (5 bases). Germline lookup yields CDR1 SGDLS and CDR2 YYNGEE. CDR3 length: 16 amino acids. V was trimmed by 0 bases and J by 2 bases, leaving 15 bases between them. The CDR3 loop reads CASSVDGAALPYEQYF. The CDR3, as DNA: TGTGCCAGCAGCGTAGATGGGGCAGCCCTTCCCTACGAGCAGTACTTC.